The 27 T cell receptor beta chains presented below share a single source sample, sequenced in a study of control samples from healthy donors and cancer patients. Only in-frame clones appear in the TCRdb table, and some are missing; sequencing was by immunoSEQ multiplex PCR. The repertoire holds roughly 41,000 clones, with less than 95% as singletons. The source material was blood. These TCRs come from a man aged 55 to 70 in good health.

The chain combines TRBV18 with TRBJ1-5; the D is unclear. Germline values: CDR1 KGHSH, CDR2 LQKENI. Deletions cut 3 bases from V and 1 base from J, with 7 bases between. The CDR3 sequence is 14 residues long. CDR3 residues: CASSPAESNQPQHF. In DNA, the CDR3 is TGTGCCAGCTCACCCGCAGAGAGCAATCAGCCCCAGCATTTT.

This clone appeared once. V is TRBV10-3 and J is TRBJ2-7; D is undetermined. CDR3 length: 14 residues. The V gene's germline CDR1 is ENHRY and CDR2 SYGVKD. V lost 2 bases to trimming and J lost 1 base, with 9 bases between them. In DNA form, the CDR3 reads TGTGCCATCAGTGAGAGTGGGCTATCCTACGAGCAGTACTTC. Protein: CAISESGLSYEQYF.

The V call is TRBV10-3, the J call TRBJ2-7; 7 nucleotides agree with TRBD1. The CDR3 is made up of 16 amino acids. Germline CDR1 and CDR2: ENHRY and SYGVKD. V was clipped by 5 bases and J by 4 bases; unmatched bases: 14. CDR3 in amino acids: CAISTGAGGSRYEQYF. The DNA for the CDR3 is TGTGCCATCAGTACAGGGGCAGGGGGTAGTAGATACGAGCAGTACTTC.

In nucleotides, the CDR3 is TGCGCCAGCACGTACGTGGCGGGAGGAGGAAATGAGCAGTTCTTC. Protein sequence: CASTYVAGGGNEQFF. V is TRBV5-1 and J is TRBJ2-1; 8 positions agree with TRBD2. CDR3 length: 15 amino acids. Germline V gives CDR1 SGHRS, CDR2 YFSETQ. V shed 6 bases, J shed 7 bases, and the junction held 12 bases outside the gene matches.

V usage is TRBV19 and J usage is TRBJ1-6, with D uncertain. The CDR3 spans 13 residues. V was clipped by 6 bases and J by 6 bases, with 9 bases between them. Germline CDR1 LNHDA, CDR2 SQIVND (reference sequence). CDR3 in amino acids: CASRGGLNSPLHF. CDR3 DNA sequence: TGTGCCAGTAGAGGAGGGCTTAATTCACCCCTCCACTTT.

This chain links TRBV10-1 with TRBJ2-3; no firm D call. Germline CDR1 is WNHNN and CDR2 is SYGVQD (reference sequence). The CDR3 runs to 13 residues. V lost 3 bases and J lost 6, with 10 bases in between. The CDR3: CASSDPPSDTQYF. The CDR3 coding sequence is TGCGCCAGCAGTGATCCTCCCTCCGATACGCAGTATTTT.

V and J are TRBV25-1 and TRBJ1-6, with no clear D. The CDR3 is made up of 15 amino acids. CDR1 is MGHDK, CDR2 SYGVNS, per germline. V shed 4 bases and J shed 7 bases, with 14 bases lying between them. In DNA form, the CDR3 reads TGTGCCAGCAGTGCAGGAAGGCAACAGAATTCACCCCTCCACTTT. This translates into CASSAGRQQNSPLHF.

The chain uses TRBV7-3 and TRBJ2-7; no definite D call. The CDR3 loop spans 17 amino acids. Germline V gene data show CDR1 as SGHTA and CDR2 as FQGTGA. Trimming removed 2 bases at V and 1 base at J, with 18 bases between. CDR3 DNA sequence: TGTGCCAGCAGCTTATATTTCCCAACAAGGGCGTCCTACGAGCAGTACTTC. Its translation: CASSLYFPTRASYEQYF.

The genes are TRBV28 and TRBJ2-7; 9 positions agree with TRBD2. The CDR3 consists of 13 residues. Germline trimming cut 1 base from V and 11 bases from J; bases unmatched to any gene: 6. CDR1 and CDR2 (germline): MDHEN, SYDVKM. In nucleotides, the CDR3 is TGTGCCAGCAGTTTATTGCGGGAGGGAGTGAAGTACTTC. Translated: CASSLLREGVKYF.

The J gene is TRBJ2-7, the V gene TRBV29-1, with a weak D call TRBD1 (5 bases). Deletions cut 0 bases from V and 2 bases from J, with 5 bases between. The germline CDR1 and CDR2 sequences are SQVTM and ANQGSEA. The CDR3 spans 12 residues. CDR3 protein: CSVEEGAYEQYF. The CDR3 nucleotides read TGCAGCGTTGAAGAAGGGGCCTACGAGCAGTACTTC.

This clone was seen just once. The chain couples TRBV19 to TRBJ2-4; 7 bases fit TRBD2. Germline values: CDR1 LNHDA, CDR2 SQIVND (reference sequence). The V gene end was trimmed by 6 bases and the J gene end by 8 bases; junction bases not matched to a gene: 13. The CDR3 runs 15 residues. In nucleotides, the CDR3 is TGTGCCAGTAGCTACGGGGGGACCCTAACGGACATTCAGTACTTC. This translates into CASSYGGTLTDIQYF.

The rearrangement joins TRBV6-6 to TRBJ1-2; the D gene is possibly TRBD1 (6 bases). The CDR3 is made up of 15 amino acids. Per germline, CDR1 MNHNY and CDR2 SVGAGI (reference sequence). The V gene lost 6 bases and the J gene lost 1 base, with 15 bases spanning the gap. CDR3 residues: CASRREGGDNYGYTF. In nucleotides, the CDR3 is TGTGCCAGCAGGAGGGAGGGGGGCGATAACTATGGCTACACCTTC.

The CDR3 spells CAWTGVAGYTF. The CDR3 bases are TGTGCCTGGACCGGCGTCGCGGGCTACACCTTC. The chain links TRBV30 to TRBJ1-2; no clear D. This CDR3 is 11 amino acids long. Looked up from germline, CDR1 is GTSNPN and CDR2 is SVGIG (reference sequence). Trimming removed 4 bases from V and 8 bases from J, with 11 bases in between. Looking up the rest from reference TRBV30 and TRBJ1-2 gives the full variable domain: SQTIHQWPATLVQPVGSPLSLECTVEGTSNPNLYWYRQAAGRGLQLLFYSVGIGQISSEVPQNLSASRPQDRQFILSSKKLLLSDSGFYLCAWTGVAGYTFGSGTRLTVV.

The rearrangement uses TRBV27 and TRBJ2-1; D unclear. The CDR3 is made up of 15 amino acids. Germline V gene lookup returns CDR1 MNHEY and CDR2 SMNVEV (reference sequence). V was pared by 3 bases and J by 8 bases, with 17 bases between. The CDR3 DNA is TGTGCCAGCAGTTTTTCGACCCTCCATCCCCATGAGCAGTTCTTC. The encoded protein is CASSFSTLHPHEQFF.

The V and J genes are TRBV19 and TRBJ1-1; D not resolved. The CDR3 covers 12 residues. Between the trimmed V and J ends, which lost 8 bases and 6 bases, there was a span of 13 bases. The germline gives CDR1 LNHDA, CDR2 SQIVND (reference sequence). CDR3 region: CASWKGIAEAFF. The CDR3, as DNA: TGTGCCAGTTGGAAAGGGATCGCTGAAGCTTTCTTT.

The rearrangement joins TRBV5-1 to TRBJ1-3; D is uncertain. The CDR3 runs 16 residues. CDR1 and CDR2 from the germline V gene are SGHRS and YFSETQ. Trimming left V 5 bases short and J 0 bases short, with 15 bases between. The DNA for the CDR3 is TGCGCCAGCAGGGAACCGGGCCGGAGCTCTGGAAACACCATATATTTT. Translated: CASREPGRSSGNTIYF.

The V and J genes are TRBV11-2 and TRBJ1-4, with 8 bases lining up with TRBD1. The V segment lost 6 bases and the J segment 3 bases; nucleotides outside the gene matches: 3. In germline, CDR1 is SGHAT, CDR2 FQNNGV. This CDR3 comprises 14 residues. Written as DNA, the CDR3 is TGTGCCAGCAGTCAGGGGGCGGCTAATGAAAAACTGTTTTTT. It encodes CASSQGAANEKLFF.

The chain joins TRBV19 to TRBJ1-1; possibly TRBD1 for D (5 bases). The V gene lost 9 bases and the J gene lost 5 bases, with 22 bases spanning the gap. Germline lookup yields CDR1 LNHDA and CDR2 SQIVND (reference sequence). The CDR3 has 15 amino acids. The CDR3 nucleotides are TGTGCCAGCCACCGGGGACGATGGGATTGGACTGAAGCTTTCTTT. Protein product: CASHRGRWDWTEAFF.

The V call is TRBV12-2, the J call TRBJ2-3; TRBD1, the table's D call, lacks a check against the DNA. TRBV12-2 is listed as a pseudogene. The CDR3 is 16 residues long. DNA for the CDR3: TGTGCAAGTCGCCCCTGGACAGCTTACTTCACAGATACGCAGTATTTT. It is translated as CASRPWTAYFTDTQYF.

V gene TRBV30 combines with J gene TRBJ1-2, with D unresolved. V was pared by 0 bases and J by 6 bases, with 11 bases between. Germline-derived CDR1 and CDR2 are GTSNPN and SVGIG (reference sequence). This CDR3 is 13 amino acids long. The CDR3, as DNA: TGTGCCTGGAGTGTAAAAGGGAGGCATGGCTACACCTTC. Residues: CAWSVKGRHGYTF.

The chain links TRBV28 to TRBJ2-4, with a tentative D call TRBD1 (6 bases). V lost 5 bases to trimming and J lost 5 bases, with 13 bases between them. The CDR3 spans 14 residues. Germline CDR1 MDHEN, CDR2 SYDVKM. The CDR3 DNA reads TGTGCCAGCAGTAAACAGGGTGACGAAAACATTCAGTACTTC. Protein sequence: CASSKQGDENIQYF.

CDR3 in amino acids: CASRTGGGGEYF. CDR3 in DNA: TGTGCCAGCAGGACGGGAGGTGGGGGAGAGTACTTC. This chain uses TRBV28 with TRBJ2-7; 7 bases line up with TRBD2. V lost 6 bases, J lost 11 bases, and 10 bases stayed unmatched. Germline CDR1 MDHEN, CDR2 SYDVKM. This CDR3 has 12 amino acids.

This clone has more than one count but fewer than ten. The chain carries TRBV7-2 and TRBJ1-5; D possibly corresponds to TRBD1 (5 bases). Trimming left V 1 base short and J 1 base short, with 8 bases between. From germline, CDR1 is SGHTA and CDR2 FQGNSA. The CDR3 runs 15 residues. The CDR3 nucleotides are TGTGCCAGCAGCTTAGTTGGGGGGAGCAATCAGCCCCAGCATTTT. It codes for CASSLVGGSNQPQHF. The whole variable domain, remainder taken from reference TRBV7-2 and TRBJ1-5, is GAGVSQSPSNKVTEKGKDVELRCDPISGHTALYWYRQSLGQGLEFLIYFQGNSAPDKSGLPSDRFSAERTGGSVSTLTIQRTQQEDSAVYLCASSLVGGSNQPQHFGDGTRLSIL.

With respect to this clone: The junction differs from germline at one of its ends, possibly a read error. The chain uses TRBV5-4 and TRBJ1-4; a weak D match, TRBD1 (6 bases). The CDR3 consists of 16 residues. CDR1 and CDR2 (germline): SGHNT, YYREEE (reference sequence). CDR3 in DNA: TGTGCCAGCAGTTTGGGGGGCAGGACGGGCAATGAAAAACTGTTTTTT. This encodes CASSLGGRTGNEKLFF.

This rearrangement joins TRBV9 to TRBJ2-5; 11 bases match TRBD1. CDR1 and CDR2 (germline): SGDLS, YYNGEE. The CDR3 length is 15 residues. Trimming cost V 6 bases and J 2 bases; bases outside gene matches: 6. CDR3 in amino acids: CASTTGTGGQETQYF. The CDR3 DNA sequence: TGTGCCAGCACTACCGGGACAGGGGGGCAAGAGACCCAGTACTTC.

The chain has TRBV23-1 and TRBJ1-6, with D maybe TRBD1 (5 bases). TRBV23-1 is an ORF, and what it does is uncertain. Trimming pared 2 bases from V and 6 bases from J, leaving 14 bases between. The CDR3 spans 16 residues. The CDR3 loop reads CASSQSRVMGNSPLHF. CDR3 sequence (DNA): TGCGCCAGCAGTCAAAGCAGGGTGATGGGTAATTCACCCCTCCACTTT.

The gene calls are TRBV3-1 (or the pseudogene TRBV3-2) and TRBJ2-2, with TRBD2 matching over 7 bases. CDR1 is LGHDT and CDR2 is YNNKEL in the germline V gene (reference sequence). The CDR3 consists of 20 residues. Trimming removed 3 bases from V and 3 bases from J; junction bases left unmatched: 19. The CDR3 sequence is CASSQEKAYGGRRHTGELFF. Here the CDR3 DNA reads TGTGCCAGCAGCCAGGAGAAGGCGTATGGCGGGAGAAGGCACACCGGGGAGCTGTTTTTT.